Reported below is one T cell receptor beta chain. This record belongs to a study of blood T cell repertoires in COVID-19. Study-level information: The cDNA or gDNA used as material had been derived from T cells, B-cell-depleted T cells, or PBMCs.

CDR1 and CDR2 (germline): SGHTA, FQGNSA. The CDR3 totals 15 residues. The V gene lost 5 bases and the J gene lost 3 bases, with 13 bases spanning the gap. Per the original data handling: Amplifying reference gene primers gave estimates of nucleated cell counts. Data came from immunoSEQ multiplex PCR; TCRdb stores just in-frame clones and leaves some out. V and J calls and clone size are given by that table; D and trimming were obtained from the DNA. This table holds 250,000 or so clones, around 88% found once. The chain combines TRBV7-2 with TRBJ2-2; TRBD1 is a possible D gene (7 bases). The sequenced sample consisted of peripheral blood. The source is a man at least 80 years old with acute or convalescent COVID-19. CDR3 nucleotides: TGTGCCAGCAGCGCGCGGGACAGCTACACCGGGGAGCTGTTTTTT. Protein: CASSARDSYTGELFF.